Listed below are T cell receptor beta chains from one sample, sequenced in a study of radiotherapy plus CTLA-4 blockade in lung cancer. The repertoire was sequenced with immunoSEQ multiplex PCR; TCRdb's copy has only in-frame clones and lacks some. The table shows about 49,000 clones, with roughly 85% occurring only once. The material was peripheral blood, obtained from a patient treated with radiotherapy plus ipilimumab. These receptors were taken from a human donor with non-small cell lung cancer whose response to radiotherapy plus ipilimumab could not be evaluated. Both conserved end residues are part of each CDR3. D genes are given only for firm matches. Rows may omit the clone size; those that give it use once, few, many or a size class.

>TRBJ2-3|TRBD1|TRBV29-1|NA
TGCAGCGCCGCGGACAGGGGGCTAGGAGATACGCAGTATTTT
CSAADRGLGDTQYF
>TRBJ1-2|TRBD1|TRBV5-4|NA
TGTGCCAGCAGCTCGGGACAGGTCAATGGCTACACCTTC
CASSSGQVNGYTF
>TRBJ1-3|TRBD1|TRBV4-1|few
TGCGCCAGCAGCCCGGGGACAGGGGGGACTGGAAACACCATATATTTT
CASSPGTGGTGNTIYF
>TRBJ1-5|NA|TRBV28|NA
TGTGCCAGCAGTTATTCCTTAGAGCCCCAGCATTTT
CASSYSLEPQHF
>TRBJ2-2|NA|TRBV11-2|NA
TGTGCCAGCAGCTTAGCTCTGGCAGGTGCGACCGGGGAGCTGTTTTTT
CASSLALAGATGELFF
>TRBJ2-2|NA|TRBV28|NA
TGTGCCAGCAGAAGGGGTACCGGGGAGCTGTTTTTT
CASRRGTGELFF
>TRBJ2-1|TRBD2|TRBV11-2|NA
TGTGCCAGCCAAGTGAGGGCGGGAGAAGGTGATGAGCAGTTCTTC
CASQVRAGEGDEQFF
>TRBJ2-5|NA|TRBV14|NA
TGTGCCAGCAGCCAATTCTTACCCAGGGACCAGTACTTC
CASSQFLPRDQYF
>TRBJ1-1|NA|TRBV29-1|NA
TGCAGCGTTGAAGCTTTATCGAGCACTGAAGCTTTCTTT
CSVEALSSTEAFF
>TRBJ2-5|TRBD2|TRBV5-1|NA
TGCGCCAGCAGCTCGGGACTAGAACAGTTGCAGTACTTC
CASSSGLEQLQYF
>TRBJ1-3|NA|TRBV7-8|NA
TGTGCCAGCAGCCCAATTAGGGGAAGAGTCTTCGCTGGAAACACCATATATTTT
CASSPIRGRVFAGNTIYF
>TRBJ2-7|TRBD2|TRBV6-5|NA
TGTGCCAGCAGTTACTCGTCTAGCGGAACCTACGAGCAGTACTTC
CASSYSSSGTYEQYF
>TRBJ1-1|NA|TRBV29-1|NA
TGCAGCGTTGAGGCGGCAGTTGAAGCTTTCTTT
CSVEAAVEAFF
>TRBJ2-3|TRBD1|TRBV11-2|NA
TGTGCCAGCAGTCAATACAGGGGGCGGTGGGATACGCAGTATTTT
CASSQYRGRWDTQYF
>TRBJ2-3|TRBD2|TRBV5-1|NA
TGCGCCAGCAGCTTGGAGGCTAGCGGGGCCTACGATACGCAGTATTTT
CASSLEASGAYDTQYF
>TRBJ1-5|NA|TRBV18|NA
TGTGCCAGCTCAAAGAGGAGCGACGATCAGCCCCAGCATTTT
CASSKRSDDQPQHF
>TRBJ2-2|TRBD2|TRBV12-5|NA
TGTGCTAGTGGTTTGGGAGGACTAGCCGGGGAGCTGTTTTTT
CASGLGGLAGELFF
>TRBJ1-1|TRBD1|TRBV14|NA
TGTGCCAGCAGCCAGGGAAGGGGGCTCTCATCGTTGGAAGCTTTCTTT
CASSQGRGLSSLEAFF
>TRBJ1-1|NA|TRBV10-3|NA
TGTGCCATCAGTGAGTCTTTCCAGAACACTGAAGCTTTCTTT
CAISESFQNTEAFF
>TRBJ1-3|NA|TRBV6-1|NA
TGTGCCAGCAGTGAAGGCAGGGCTGGAAACACCATATATTTT
CASSEGRAGNTIYF
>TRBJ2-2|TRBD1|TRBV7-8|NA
TGTGCCAGCAGCTCAGGGGACAGAACGAACACCGGGGAGCTGTTTTTT
CASSSGDRTNTGELFF
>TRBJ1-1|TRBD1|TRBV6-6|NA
TGTGCCAGCAGTTCGGGACAGGGTGGGACTGAAGCTTTCTTT
CASSSGQGGTEAFF
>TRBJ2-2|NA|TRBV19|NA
TGTGCCAGTAGTTTGGACAGAACTAACACCGGGGAGCTGTTTTTT
CASSLDRTNTGELFF
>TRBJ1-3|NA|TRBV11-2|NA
TGTGCCAGCAGCTCCCTCACTGGGGCCCGGATTAACACCATATATTTT
CASSSLTGARINTIYF
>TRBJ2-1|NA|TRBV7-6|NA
TGTGCCAGCAGCTTAGCCCAGAATGAGCAGTTCTTC
CASSLAQNEQFF
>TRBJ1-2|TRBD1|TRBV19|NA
TGTGCCAGTAGTACCACAGGGGGCATGGGTGGCTACACCTTC
CASSTTGGMGGYTF
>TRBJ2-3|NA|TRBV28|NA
TGTGCCAGCAGTAGCCAGGGATCCGTCACAGATACGCAGTATTTT
CASSSQGSVTDTQYF